What follows describes a single T cell receptor (beta chain). Its specificity is not known. The data stem from a study of tumor and adjacent non-tumor tissue in lung cancer. The overall study: The cohort had under 15 adenocarcinoma, 2 squamous cell and 1 small cell patients. Study-wide results and limits: Significantly higher TCR diversity was found in tumor than normal lung. Shorter survival was associated with higher TCR diversity in tumors. Top 100 clones took a larger repertoire share in normal lung.

TCRbeta libraries were built with three rounds of nested PCR, modified from ARM-PCR. TCRdb processed the multiplex PCR reads anew with MiXCR; each CDR3 protein has one entry. Among roughly 69,000 distinct CDR3 sequences, under 80% were seen once, and the ten largest hold over 35%. V was pared by 7 bases and J by 4 bases, with 21 bases between. The CDR3 spans 16 residues. The germline V gene has CDR1 MDHEN and CDR2 SYDVKM. No cell sorting was done before RNA was extracted from the tissue. Distant lung tissue was collected more than 3 cm away from the tumor edge. What was sequenced was distant non-tumor lung tissue. This TCR came from a man between 60 and 75 years old with non-small cell lung cancer. The genes are TRBV28 and TRBJ2-3, with D perhaps TRBD2 (6 bases). The CDR3 region is CASNPIAEMRADTQYF. DNA for the CDR3: TGTGCCAGCAATCCAATAGCGGAAATGAGGGCAGATACGCAGTATTTT.